This TCR beta chain was retrieved from a study of neurological immune-mediated disorders. Study conclusions and caveats: CDR3 amino acid sequences of expanded clones were not shared across subjects, a result suggesting private repertoires in all groups.

TCRdb re-derived calls from the 5' RACE reads in MiXCR, one entry per CDR3 protein. The table has roughly 48,000 distinct CDR3 sequences, over 5.5% seen once. This clonotype was counted at least ten times. The antigen remains undetermined. V was pared by 3 bases and J by 5 bases, with 14 bases between. The CDR3 has 15 amino acids. Germline CDR1 is ENHRY and CDR2 is SYGVKD. The sequencing input was CD4+ T cells from blood. V usage is TRBV10-3 and J usage is TRBJ1-5; D call uncertain. The receptor was derived from a woman younger than 30 with multiple sclerosis. This chain's CDR3 is CAISDVRGYDQPQHF. The CDR3 DNA sequence: TGTGCCATCAGTGACGTTAGAGGTTACGATCAGCCCCAGCATTTT.